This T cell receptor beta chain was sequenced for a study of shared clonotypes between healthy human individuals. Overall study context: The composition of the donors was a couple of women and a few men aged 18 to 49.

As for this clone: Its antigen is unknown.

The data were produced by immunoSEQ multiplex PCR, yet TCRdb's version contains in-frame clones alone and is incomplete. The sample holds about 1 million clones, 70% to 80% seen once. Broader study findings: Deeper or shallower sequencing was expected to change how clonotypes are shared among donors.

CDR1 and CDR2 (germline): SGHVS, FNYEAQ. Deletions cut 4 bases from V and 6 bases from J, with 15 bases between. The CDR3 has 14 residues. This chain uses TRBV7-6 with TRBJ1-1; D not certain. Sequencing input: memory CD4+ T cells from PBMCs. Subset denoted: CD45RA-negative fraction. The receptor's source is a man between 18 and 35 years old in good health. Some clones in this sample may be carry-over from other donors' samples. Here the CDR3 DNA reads TGTGCCAGCAGCTCTCAGGACGCCCGCTCTGAAGCTTTCTTT. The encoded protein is CASSSQDARSEAFF.